This T cell receptor (beta chain) was identified during a study of cytomegalovirus exposure and HLA in healthy donors. Overall study: The roughly 130 validation repertoires used the same platform as the roughly 670 first-cohort repertoires, a later analysis reported.

A 120-subject validation cohort, separate from the approximately 720-subject first cohort, supplied the donors. Study-wide results and limits: Cytomegalovirus association was assigned to 150 to 200 TCR beta chains. Published work reported that the classifier diagnosed cytomegalovirus status with high specificity and sensitivity.

The CDR3 consists of 15 residues. Trimming took off 5 bases at V and 0 bases at J, with 11 bases between the two ends. The germline CDR1 and CDR2 sequences are LNHDA and SQIVND (reference sequence). As to this clone: Its antigen is still unknown.

The table came from immunoSEQ multiplex PCR; TCRdb's copy has only in-frame clones and leaves some out. Of 100,000 to 150,000 clones listed, 85% to 90% are singletons. The sequence was collected from a man aged 25 to 45 in good health and CMV-seronegative. J is TRBJ1-5 and V is TRBV19; weak D call: TRBD1 (5 bases). Sequencing was carried out using PBMCs. The CDR3 region has the DNA TGTGCCAGTAGTGCTGGGACTTATAGCAATCAGCCCCAGCATTTT. Protein product: CASSAGTYSNQPQHF.